The sequence of this T cell receptor beta chain was determined in a study of identical twins. This clonotype was seen more than once but under ten times. The germline CDR1 and CDR2 sequences are DFQATT and SNEGSKA (reference sequence). The V gene end was trimmed by 5 bases and the J gene end by 4 bases; junction bases not matched to a gene: 9. The CDR3 has 15 amino acids. TCRdb analysed the 5' RACE reads with MiXCR anew, one entry per CDR3 protein. This sample has 200,000 to 250,000 distinct CDR3 sequences, with approximately 7.9% found just once. This sample was also put to use in a study of yellow fever vaccine responses in identical twins.

Material: CD8+ T cells sorted from blood. This chain uses TRBV20-1 with TRBJ2-2; 8 nucleotides align to TRBD2. The sequence came from a woman under 30 in good health. In DNA form, the CDR3 reads TGCAGTGCTCGGATCGGGGGGGGGATCACCGGGGAGCTGTTTTTT. It codes for CSARIGGGITGELFF.